The 9 T cell receptor beta chains below come from one sample, sequenced in a study of cytomegalovirus exposure and HLA in healthy donors. The PCR had 60 Vbeta and 13 Jbeta primers. Only in-frame clones appear in the TCRdb table, and some are missing; sequencing was by immunoSEQ multiplex PCR. Its table records 45,000 or so clones. The sequencing sample was made of PBMCs. The receptors here all came from a male donor in good health and CMV-seronegative.

The V gene is TRBV30, the J gene TRBJ1-4; D uncertain. The CDR3 length is 11 residues. V gave up 4 bases and J gave up 7 bases, with 7 bases separating them. The V gene's germline CDR1 is GTSNPN and CDR2 SVGIG (reference sequence). The CDR3 region is CAWTLSEKLFF. CDR3 in DNA: TGTGCCTGGACTTTGAGTGAAAAACTGTTTTTT.

J is TRBJ1-2 and V is TRBV30; D remains ambiguous. Germline loops: CDR1 GTSNPN, CDR2 SVGIG (reference sequence). The V end was cut by 2 bases, the J end by 8 bases, with 15 bases between. This CDR3 spans 13 amino acids. Here the CDR3 DNA reads TGTGCCTGGAGTAGCAGGAGGCCCGGCGGCTACACCTTC. Protein sequence: CAWSSRRPGGYTF.

The chain links TRBV7-2 to TRBJ2-7; possibly TRBD2 for D (5 bases). Germline CDR1 and CDR2: SGHTA and FQGNSA. The CDR3 is made up of 14 amino acids. V lost 2 bases and J 3 bases, leaving 11 bases between the germline ends. The CDR3 sequence: CASSLIGVGYEQYF. DNA of the CDR3: TGTGCCAGCAGCTTAATCGGGGTGGGCTACGAGCAGTACTTC.

The rearrangement uses TRBV19 and TRBJ2-5, with 7 bases that match TRBD2. V trimming: 8 bases; J trimming: 5 bases; junction bases outside the gene matches: 11. The CDR3 runs 14 residues. CDR1 and CDR2 (germline): LNHDA, SQIVND (reference sequence). The chain's CDR3 is CASGLREGAETQYF. The DNA of the CDR3 is TGTGCCAGTGGCCTAAGGGAGGGCGCGGAGACCCAGTACTTC.

The chain uses TRBV6-1 and TRBJ1-1, with D possibly TRBD1 on 5 matching bases. Trimming took off 8 bases at V and 1 base at J, with 11 bases between the two ends. CDR3 length: 13 residues. Germline lookup yields CDR1 MNHNS and CDR2 SASEGT. As DNA, the CDR3 is TGTGCCAGCTCCCCCAGGGCGAACACTGAAGCTTTCTTT. Encoded protein: CASSPRANTEAFF.

Details on this clone: A junction boundary mismatches the germline segment, possibly from a read error. This sequence joins TRBV5-5 and TRBJ2-7; D unclear. Germline V gene sequence: CDR1 SGHKS, CDR2 YYEKEE (reference sequence). CDR3 length equals 12 residues. CDR3 bases: TGTGCCAGCAGCTTGCCCTCCCACGAGCAGTACTTC. Encoded protein: CASSLPSHEQYF.

The J gene is TRBJ1-5, the V gene TRBV7-2; D unresolved. Germline V lookup: CDR1 SGHTA, CDR2 FQGNSA. This CDR3 comprises 13 residues. V lost 1 base, J lost 5 bases, and 6 bases lay in between. This CDR3 reads CASSLDIYQPQHF. Here the CDR3 DNA reads TGTGCCAGCAGCTTAGATATTTATCAGCCCCAGCATTTT.

The chain combines TRBV14 with TRBJ1-2; D uncertain. The CDR3 extends over 14 amino acids. The germline V gene has CDR1 SGHDN and CDR2 FVKESK. The V gene lost 2 bases and the J gene lost 5 bases, with 12 bases spanning the gap. CDR3 protein: CASSQIGVRYGYTF. In DNA form, the CDR3 reads TGTGCCAGCAGCCAAATCGGGGTGCGGTATGGCTACACCTTC.

This sequence joins TRBV7-9 and TRBJ2-6; 11 bases fit TRBD1. J gave up 2 bases and V 0 bases, and 3 bases lay outside the gene matches. In germline, CDR1 is SEHNR, CDR2 FQNEAQ (reference sequence). The CDR3 is 18 amino acids. CDR3 protein: CASSLARGQGAGANVLTF. The CDR3 DNA reads TGTGCCAGCAGCTTAGCGCGGGGACAGGGGGCTGGGGCCAACGTCCTGACTTTC.